The 27 T cell receptor beta chains below all came from one sample that was sequenced in a study of beta chain features in type 1 diabetes. Broader study findings: The study found moderately but significantly shorter TCRB CDR3s in all four CD4+ subsets of Type 1 diabetes patients.

As every portion of the isolated RNA was reverse transcribed, the sequencing read expressed TCRB transcripts. Here immunoSEQ multiplex PCR was the method, and the copy in TCRdb shows in-frame clones only, minus some. The sample consists of 550,000 to 850,000 clones, 13% of them appearing once. Their specific antigens are unknown. Sequenced sample: naive CD4+ T cells from blood. The source of these receptors is a man between 18 and 35 years old with type 1 diabetes.

The rearrangement uses TRBV5-1 and TRBJ1-2; D call uncertain. V dropped 2 bases and J dropped 5 bases, with 7 bases sitting between them. This CDR3 is built from 12 residues. CDR1 is SGHRS, CDR2 YFSETQ, per germline. DNA of the CDR3: TGCGCCAGCAGCTTTGGTGAATATGGCTACACCTTC. It is translated as CASSFGEYGYTF.

The chain couples TRBV9 to TRBJ2-1, with a possible D match to TRBD2 (6 bases). CDR1 SGDLS and CDR2 YYNGEE come from the germline V gene. The ends were cut back, 6 bases at V and 3 bases at J, with 10 bases in the middle. CDR3 length: 13 amino acids. The CDR3 coding sequence is TGTGCCAGCACGGGGACTTTCTACAATGAGCAGTTCTTC. The encoded protein is CASTGTFYNEQFF.

The rearrangement uses TRBV4-1 and TRBJ1-6; D is perhaps TRBD1 (5 bases). Trimming cost V 1 base and J 7 bases, with 14 bases left between them. CDR3 length equals 16 residues. Germline CDR1 MGHRA, CDR2 YSYEKL. This chain's CDR3 is CASSQVVREGNSPLHF. As DNA, the CDR3 is TGCGCCAGCAGCCAAGTAGTCAGGGAGGGGAATTCACCCCTCCACTTT.

The V and J genes are TRBV18 and TRBJ1-6; weak D call: TRBD1 (5 bases). The V end was cut by 3 bases, the J end by 4 bases, with 10 bases between. The CDR3 spans 15 residues. CDR1 KGHSH and CDR2 LQKENI come from the germline V gene. CDR3 in DNA: TGTGCCAGCTCACCCCAGGACACTTATAATTCACCCCTCCACTTT. This gives the protein CASSPQDTYNSPLHF.

This clone has only a few counts. Other DNA sequences in the sample encode the same CDR3. The chain uses TRBV19 and TRBJ2-3; no clear D. CDR1 and CDR2 from the germline V gene are LNHDA and SQIVND (reference sequence). The germline V and J ends were trimmed by 1 base and 1 base, with 3 bases remaining between them. This CDR3 has 13 residues. CDR3 loop: CASSIAGTDTQYF. CDR3 bases: TGTGCCAGTAGTATAGCGGGCACAGATACGCAGTATTTT.

This clone appeared a few times. The CDR3 DNA sequence: TGTGCCAGCAGCCCCGGACAGGGGGCGGCGTACTTC. Amino acid sequence: CASSPGQGAAYF. V is TRBV7-9 and J is TRBJ2-7, with 11 positions matching TRBD1. The CDR3 length is 12 residues. The J segment lost 12 bases and the V segment lost 5 bases, leaving 6 bases of the junction unmatched. Germline loops: CDR1 SEHNR, CDR2 FQNEAQ (reference sequence).

This clone has just a few counts. This sequence joins TRBV7-2 and TRBJ2-2; the D is unclear. Trimming pared 1 base from V and 1 base from J, leaving 7 bases between. This CDR3 is 15 amino acids long. Germline-derived CDR1 and CDR2 are SGHTA and FQGNSA. CDR3 region: CASSLVDENTGELFF. The CDR3 DNA follows: TGTGCCAGCAGCTTAGTGGACGAGAACACCGGGGAGCTGTTTTTT.

V is TRBV29-1 and J is TRBJ2-7, with TRBD1 matching over 9 bases. The CDR3 is 14 residues long. Germline values: CDR1 SQVTM, CDR2 ANQGSEA. V trimming: 4 bases; J trimming: 5 bases; junction bases outside the gene matches: 9. In DNA, the CDR3 is TGCAGCGTTGTTGTGGGACAGGGACTTCACGAGCAGTACTTC. This codes for CSVVVGQGLHEQYF.

The V gene is TRBV2, the J gene TRBJ2-2; 10 bases fit TRBD1. The CDR3 sequence is 13 residues long. J was trimmed by 7 bases and V by 6 bases; bases with no gene match: 2. Germline CDR1 reads SNHLY; CDR2 reads FYNNEI. The CDR3 reads CASSGQGVGELFF. CDR3 coding DNA: TGTGCCAGCAGCGGACAGGGGGTCGGGGAGCTGTTTTTT. Drawing the rest from reference TRBV2 and TRBJ2-2, the complete variable domain is EPEVTQTPSHQVTQMGQEVILRCVPISNHLYFYWYRQILGQKVEFLVSFYNNEISEKSEIFDDQFSVERPDGSNFTLKIRSTKLEDSAMYFCASSGQGVGELFFGEGSRLTVL.

This clone was recorded a few times. The chain recombines TRBV5-4 with TRBJ2-4, with a tentative D call TRBD1 (5 bases). Looked up from germline, CDR1 is SGHNT and CDR2 is YYREEE (reference sequence). V dropped 4 bases and J dropped 1 base, with 15 bases sitting between them. The CDR3 runs 16 residues. CDR3 residues: CASSQGFSMAKNIQYF. The CDR3 coding sequence is TGTGCCAGCAGCCAGGGATTCTCAATGGCCAAAAACATTCAGTACTTC.

The rearrangement joins TRBV29-1 to TRBJ2-5; the D gene is possibly TRBD1 (6 bases). The CDR3 extends over 12 amino acids. Trimming removed 7 bases from V and 2 bases from J, with 11 bases in between. Germline CDR1 reads SQVTM; CDR2 reads ANQGSEA. DNA for the CDR3: TGCAGCGCCCGGACAGAGCAAGAGACCCAGTACTTC. This encodes CSARTEQETQYF.

V is TRBV13 and J is TRBJ2-3, with a tentative D call TRBD2 (6 bases). V shed 0 bases and J shed 2 bases, with 15 bases lying between them. The germline CDR1 and CDR2 sequences are PRHDT and FYEKMQ (reference sequence). The CDR3 sequence is 17 residues long. The CDR3 is CASSLGQGAGNTDTQYF. CDR3 nucleotides: TGTGCCAGCAGCTTAGGCCAGGGAGCGGGCAACACAGATACGCAGTATTTT.

This clone was seen a handful of times. This sequence joins TRBV28 and TRBJ2-7; 7 bases agree with TRBD1. CDR3 size: 15 residues. From germline, CDR1 is MDHEN and CDR2 SYDVKM. J gave up 2 bases and V 4 bases, and 8 bases lay outside the gene matches. CDR3 DNA sequence: TGTGCCAGCAGTTCCTACAGGGGCCGGACCTACGAGCAGTACTTC. As protein: CASSSYRGRTYEQYF.

The chain combines TRBV9 with TRBJ1-1; possible D gene TRBD1, 5 bases. Germline V CDR1 and CDR2: SGDLS, YYNGEE. Trimming pared 0 bases from V and 1 base from J, leaving 7 bases between. This CDR3 region has 14 residues. The CDR3 reads CASSVDRPNTEAFF. The DNA of the CDR3 is TGTGCCAGCAGCGTAGACAGGCCGAACACTGAAGCTTTCTTT. The variable domain in full, completed from reference TRBV9 and TRBJ1-1, reads DSGVTQTPKHLITATGQRVTLRCSPRSGDLSVYWYQQSLDQGLQFLIQYYNGEERAKGNILERFSAQQFPDLHSELNLSSLELGDSALYFCASSVDRPNTEAFFGQGTRLTVV.

This clone showed up just a few times. This chain joins TRBV6-1 and TRBJ2-5, with TRBD2 matching over 8 bases. V lost 4 bases, J lost 1 base, and 5 bases stayed unmatched. Germline assignment: CDR1 MNHNS and CDR2 SASEGT. The CDR3 is made up of 15 amino acids. In nucleotides, the CDR3 is TGTGCCAGCAGTGCCGATAGCGGGGCCCAAGAGACCCAGTACTTC. Translating gives CASSADSGAQETQYF.

This clone was counted between two and nine times. The sample carries other DNA sequences with the same CDR3. The chain links TRBV5-4 to TRBJ1-2; D is possibly TRBD1 (5 bases). Between the trimmed V and J ends, which lost 0 bases and 4 bases, there was a span of 7 bases. The CDR3 is 13 amino acids. The germline gives CDR1 SGHNT, CDR2 YYREEE (reference sequence). The CDR3 coding sequence is TGTGCCAGCAGCTTGGTTGGGGGCTATGGCTACACCTTC. This gives the protein CASSLVGGYGYTF.

The chain has TRBV29-1 and TRBJ2-7; D gene ambiguous. V was shortened by 7 bases and J by 2 bases, with 15 bases between the two germline ends. Germline V lookup: CDR1 SQVTM, CDR2 ANQGSEA. The CDR3 covers 13 residues. The CDR3 reads CSAPSRPAYEQYF. The DNA of the CDR3 is TGCAGCGCCCCCTCCCGGCCAGCCTACGAGCAGTACTTC.

This clone was observed a few times. The J gene is TRBJ1-6, the V gene TRBV2; no firm D call. The CDR3 consists of 12 residues. CDR1 and CDR2 (germline): SNHLY, FYNNEI. V lost 8 bases and J lost 5, with 7 bases in between. This chain's CDR3 is CASQPDNSPLHF. CDR3 nucleotide sequence: TGTGCCAGCCAGCCGGATAATTCACCCCTCCACTTT.

This clone was detected only a few times. The DNA of the CDR3 is TGCAGCGTGAGAAACCGGGACGCCGCGGAGACCCAGTACTTC. This encodes CSVRNRDAAETQYF. The chain employs TRBV29-1 and TRBJ2-5; D assignment may be TRBD1 or TRBD2 (5 bases each). V was pared by 6 bases and J by 5 bases, with 19 bases between. The CDR3 runs 14 residues. Germline CDR1 SQVTM, CDR2 ANQGSEA.

The chain uses TRBV7-9 and TRBJ1-2, with D possibly matching TRBD1 (6 bases). The germline V gene encodes CDR1 SEHNR and CDR2 FQNEAQ (reference sequence). With 1 base removed from V and 3 bases from J, the gap between germline ends came to 15 bases. The CDR3 has 16 residues. The CDR3 protein is CASSLVGQGIDYGYTF. The CDR3, as DNA: TGTGCCAGCAGCTTAGTAGGGCAGGGGATCGACTATGGCTACACCTTC.

The chain links TRBV15 to TRBJ2-7; a weak D match, TRBD1 (6 bases). CDR1 and CDR2 (germline): LNHNV, YYDKDF (reference sequence). Trimming stripped 0 bases from V and 4 bases from J, with 13 bases between. The length of the CDR3 is 15 residues. The CDR3 protein is CATSRDANREYEQYF. CDR3 DNA sequence: TGTGCCACCAGCAGAGACGCGAACAGGGAGTACGAGCAGTACTTC.

The chain combines TRBV6-6 with TRBJ2-7; D not resolved. V was trimmed by 6 bases and J by 7 bases, leaving 13 bases between them. Germline V CDR1 and CDR2: MNHNY, SVGAGI (reference sequence). The CDR3 spans 12 residues. Here the CDR3 DNA reads TGTGCCAGCAGCCCAACGATGGGAGAGCAGTACTTC. Translation gives CASSPTMGEQYF.

The chain has TRBV5-1 and TRBJ2-5, with D possibly matching TRBD1 (6 bases). Per germline, CDR1 SGHRS and CDR2 YFSETQ. V was cut by 1 base and J by 5 bases, with 21 bases left in between. The CDR3 extends over 17 amino acids. This CDR3 is CASSLLPTGGSRETQYF. In DNA form, the CDR3 reads TGCGCCAGCAGCTTGTTGCCGACAGGCGGATCACGGGAGACCCAGTACTTC. Full variable domain (remainder filled in from reference TRBV5-1 and TRBJ2-5): KAGVTQTPRYLIKTRGQQVTLSCSPISGHRSVSWYQQTPGQGLQFLFEYFSETQRNKGNFPGRFSGRQFSNSRSEMNVSTLELGDSALYLCASSLLPTGGSRETQYFGPGTRLLVL.

V is TRBV27 and J is TRBJ2-3; TRBD1 matches 11 bases. CDR3 length equals 17 residues. CDR1 and CDR2 from the germline V gene are MNHEY and SMNVEV (reference sequence). Trimming cost V 6 bases and J 2 bases; bases outside gene matches: 10. The CDR3 DNA sequence: TGTGCCAGCAGGAAAAGGACAGGGGGCCCTTTCACAGATACGCAGTATTTT. Its protein is CASRKRTGGPFTDTQYF.

This clone has only a few counts. This chain connects TRBV10-3 to TRBJ2-7; 7 nucleotides align to TRBD1. Germline lookup yields CDR1 ENHRY and CDR2 SYGVKD. The CDR3 covers 14 residues. V lost 10 bases to trimming and J lost 2 bases; unmatched junction nucleotides: 11. CDR3 region: CASNRQGVAYEQYF. The DNA for the CDR3 is TGTGCCAGCAACAGACAGGGAGTCGCCTACGAGCAGTACTTC.

This clone appeared a few times. V and J are TRBV2 and TRBJ2-7; D is possibly TRBD2 (5 bases). The germline V gene encodes CDR1 SNHLY and CDR2 FYNNEI. The CDR3 contains 15 residues. V shed 8 bases and J shed 6 bases, with 23 bases lying between them. This chain's CDR3 is CASEGSSLLGFEQYF. Written as DNA, the CDR3 is TGTGCCAGCGAGGGCTCCTCACTCCTTGGGTTCGAGCAGTACTTC.

This clone turned up a few times. The rearrangement joins TRBV7-9 to TRBJ1-2; D might be TRBD1 (6 bases). Germline assignment: CDR1 SEHNR and CDR2 FQNEAQ (reference sequence). The CDR3 is 16 amino acids. V shed 4 bases and J shed 4 bases, with 19 bases lying between them. Here the CDR3 DNA reads TGTGCCAGCAGCTCCCCTCTTTGGGGGCGAATCTATGGCTACACCTTC. It yields the protein CASSSPLWGRIYGYTF. The whole variable domain, filled in from reference TRBV7-9 and TRBJ1-2, reads DTGVSQNPRHKITKRGQNVTFRCDPISEHNRLYWYRQTLGQGPEFLTYFQNEAQLEKSRLLSDRFSAERPKGSFSTLEIQRTEQGDSAMYLCASSSPLWGRIYGYTFGSGTRLTVV.